The TCR beta chain under discussion was sequenced for a study of T cell changes during pregnancy in multiple sclerosis. Assay: immunoSEQ multiplex PCR; the TCRdb copy retains only in-frame clones and omits some. The sample records around 100,000 clones, 85% to 95% being singletons. This receptor was taken from a female donor with multiple sclerosis, enrolled in a pregnancy study. The sequencing used peripheral blood, collected before pregnancy.

The CDR3 region is CASSPNTGGNQPQHF. The DNA for the CDR3 is TGTGCCAGCTCACCTAACACGGGGGGCAATCAGCCCCAGCATTTT. The chain combines TRBV18 with TRBJ1-5; D perhaps matches TRBD1 (5 bases). Trimming took off 3 bases at V and 2 bases at J, with 11 bases between the two ends. The CDR3 spans 15 residues. Germline lookup yields CDR1 KGHSH and CDR2 LQKENI.